The 29 T cell receptor beta chains below come from one sample, sequenced in a study of T-cell reconstitution after alpha-beta-depleted transplantation in children. It was with unique molecular identifiers that the TCRbeta library was prepared. TCRdb ran MiXCR on the PCR reads and lists one entry per CDR3 protein. The data contain 700,000 to 850,000 distinct CDR3 sequences, 15% to 20% of them seen just once; the ten biggest clones take up roughly 5%. Sequenced material: PBMCs, mostly from graft donor cells, taken 360 days after TCRalphabeta/CD19-depleted stem cell transplant. The receptors derive from a male patient under 18 who had a stem cell transplant for acute lymphoblastic leukemia, so the T cells may come from the graft donor.

This clonotype appeared many times. V usage is TRBV12-3 or TRBV12-4 and J usage is TRBJ2-3; no clear D. V lost 6 bases, J lost 15 bases, and 19 bases lay in between. The CDR3 spans 12 residues. The CDR3 sequence is CASSQSGGASYF. In DNA form, the CDR3 reads TGTGCCAGCAGCCAGAGTGGCGGAGCCTCATATTTT.

The chain links TRBV7-2 to TRBJ2-1; tentatively, D is TRBD1 or TRBD2 (5 bases each). The CDR3 runs to 14 residues. V shed 0 bases and J shed 10 bases, with 13 bases lying between them. Germline loops: CDR1 SGHTA, CDR2 FQGNSA. The CDR3, as DNA: TGTGCCAGCAGCTTAGCGGGTATGGGGGTGGAGCAGTTCTTC. Translating it yields CASSLAGMGVEQFF. Variable domain in full (rest from reference TRBV7-2 and TRBJ2-1): GAGVSQSPSNKVTEKGKDVELRCDPISGHTALYWYRQSLGQGLEFLIYFQGNSAPDKSGLPSDRFSAERTGGSVSTLTIQRTQQEDSAVYLCASSLAGMGVEQFFGPGTRLTVL.

The sample holds many counts of this clonotype. The chain uses TRBV20-1 and TRBJ1-1; perhaps TRBD1 as D (6 bases). CDR1 is DFQATT, CDR2 SNEGSKA, per germline (reference sequence). The CDR3 is 12 amino acids. V shed 3 bases and J shed 6 bases, with 11 bases lying between them. The CDR3 nucleotides are TGCAGTGCTAGTCACAGGGATCCTGAAGCTTTCTTT. This sequence encodes CSASHRDPEAFF.

This clonotype was detected only a few times. The J gene is TRBJ2-1, the V gene TRBV7-9; D may correspond to TRBD1 or TRBD2 (5 bases each). Germline assignment: CDR1 SEHNR and CDR2 FQNEAQ (reference sequence). Deletions cut 5 bases from V and 1 base from J, with 18 bases between. The CDR3 length is 17 residues. CDR3 region: CASSLPEEGWSYNEQFF. The CDR3 DNA sequence: TGTGCCAGCAGCCTTCCGGAAGAGGGGTGGTCCTACAATGAGCAGTTCTTC.

The chain employs TRBV12-3 or TRBV12-4 and TRBJ1-4; D may be TRBD1 (5 bases). CDR3 length: 15 residues. Trimming cost V 3 bases and J 6 bases, with 14 bases left between them. CDR3 DNA: TGTGCCAGCAGTTTCCCCCGGGCGGGGGATGAAAAACTGTTTTTT. It codes for CASSFPRAGDEKLFF.

This clonotype was observed a few times. The chain links TRBV7-3 to TRBJ1-2, with D perhaps matching TRBD1 (5 bases). This CDR3 is built from 15 residues. Trimming cost V 0 bases and J 8 bases, with 16 bases left between them. Germline-derived CDR1 and CDR2 are SGHTA and FQGTGA. CDR3 amino acids: CASSLTGRAFDGYTF. CDR3 nucleotide sequence: TGTGCCAGCAGCTTAACAGGCAGGGCCTTTGACGGCTACACCTTC.

This sequence joins TRBV19 and TRBJ2-1, with D hard to call. Trimming stripped 5 bases from V and 7 bases from J, with 12 bases between. Per the germline V gene, CDR1 is LNHDA and CDR2 is SQIVND (reference sequence). The CDR3 has 13 residues. The CDR3 is CASSRPGPNEQFF. DNA for the CDR3: TGTGCCAGTAGTCGGCCGGGCCCAAATGAGCAGTTCTTC.

Here the CDR3 reads CSARLAGSGNIQYF. For the CDR3, the DNA is TGCAGTGCTAGACTAGCGGGATCAGGAAACATTCAGTACTTC. The rearrangement uses TRBV20-1 and TRBJ2-4, with 9 bases identical to TRBD2. With 2 bases clipped from V and 6 bases from J, the junction kept 5 bases outside the gene matches. CDR3 length equals 14 residues. CDR1 and CDR2 from the germline V gene are DFQATT and SNEGSKA (reference sequence).

The table lists this clonotype with a few counts. The CDR3 sequence is CASSLSNLAGGLTDTQYF. The CDR3, as DNA: TGTGCCAGCAGCTTATCAAATCTAGCAGGAGGCCTCACAGATACGCAGTATTTT. The rearrangement uses TRBV7-3 and TRBJ2-3, with D possibly being TRBD2 (5 bases). Germline lookup yields CDR1 SGHTA and CDR2 FQGTGA. V gave up 2 bases and J gave up 2 bases, with 20 bases separating them. CDR3 size: 18 residues.

This clonotype showed up just a few times. The rearrangement uses TRBV20-1 and TRBJ2-1; unclear D gene. CDR1 and CDR2 from the germline V gene are DFQATT and SNEGSKA (reference sequence). The CDR3 sequence is 13 residues long. V lost 6 bases and J lost 10, with 19 bases in between. In DNA, the CDR3 is TGCAGTGCCACAGCCTTGACTCCCCGGGAGCAGTTCTTC. This codes for CSATALTPREQFF.

The J gene is TRBJ2-7, the V gene TRBV5-1; D call uncertain. V was trimmed by 1 base and J by 2 bases, leaving 13 bases between them. This CDR3 comprises 15 residues. The germline V gene has CDR1 SGHRS and CDR2 YFSETQ. Here the CDR3 DNA reads TGCGCCAGCAGCTTGACAGCCTCGTATCCCTACGAGCAGTACTTC. Amino acids: CASSLTASYPYEQYF.

This clonotype turned up a few times. The chain joins TRBV7-2 to TRBJ2-3; no clear D. The ends were cut back, 3 bases at V and 6 bases at J, with 10 bases in the middle. Germline CDR1 reads SGHTA; CDR2 reads FQGNSA. This CDR3 has 13 amino acids. This CDR3 reads CASSFIFHDTQYF. Here the CDR3 DNA reads TGTGCCAGCAGCTTCATATTTCACGATACGCAGTATTTT.

This clonotype was counted between two and nine times. The chain recombines TRBV27 with TRBJ1-1; 7 bases line up with TRBD1. The junction had 1 base not matched to a gene; V was cut back by 2 bases and J by 1 base. The CDR3 length is 14 residues. CDR1 and CDR2 from the germline V gene are MNHEY and SMNVEV (reference sequence). The CDR3 coding sequence is TGTGCCAGCAGTTTAGACAGGGCGAACACTGAAGCTTTCTTT. It translates to CASSLDRANTEAFF.

This clonotype was picked up a small number of times. The chain combines TRBV20-1 with TRBJ1-1, with TRBD1 as a possible D gene (6 bases). Germline values: CDR1 DFQATT, CDR2 SNEGSKA (reference sequence). The CDR3 totals 13 residues. V was pared by 3 bases and J by 10 bases, with 18 bases between. The CDR3 sequence is CSASQDFQGRAFF. In DNA form, the CDR3 reads TGCAGTGCTAGCCAGGACTTTCAGGGGAGAGCTTTCTTT.

This clonotype occurred a few times. The J gene is TRBJ2-6, the V gene TRBV9; D might be TRBD1 (6 bases). CDR1 SGDLS and CDR2 YYNGEE come from the germline V gene. CDR3 length equals 19 residues. The V end lost 4 bases, the J end lost 0 bases, and 20 bases lay between the germline ends. This chain's CDR3 is CASSFGWDTYSSGANVLTF. CDR3 bases: TGTGCCAGCAGCTTTGGGTGGGACACTTACTCCTCTGGGGCCAACGTCCTGACTTTC.

This clonotype was observed many times. This chain links TRBV4-1 with TRBJ1-2; a weak D match, TRBD1 (5 bases). Germline V CDR1 and CDR2: MGHRA, YSYEKL. The CDR3 extends over 14 amino acids. V gave up 0 bases and J gave up 5 bases, with 10 bases separating them. CDR3 protein: CASSQDRTGYGYTF. The DNA for the CDR3 is TGCGCCAGCAGCCAAGATCGTACAGGTTATGGCTACACCTTC.

This clonotype was observed a handful of times. The chain recombines TRBV7-9 with TRBJ2-3, with a tentative D call TRBD1 (5 bases). This CDR3 is 14 amino acids long. Trimming took off 7 bases at V and 2 bases at J, with 13 bases between the two ends. Germline CDR1 reads SEHNR; CDR2 reads FQNEAQ (reference sequence). CDR3 sequence reads: CASTFPRDTDTQYF. As DNA, the CDR3 is TGTGCCAGCACCTTCCCCAGGGACACAGATACGCAGTATTTT.

The chain couples TRBV19 to TRBJ1-1, with unresolved D. Trimming shortened V by 6 bases and J by 0 bases, and 5 bases separated the two germline ends. Germline lookup yields CDR1 LNHDA and CDR2 SQIVND (reference sequence). There are 12 residues in the CDR3. This CDR3 reads CASRTLNTEAFF. The CDR3 nucleotides are TGTGCCAGTAGGACCTTGAACACTGAAGCTTTCTTT.

This clonotype was counted at least ten times. The V gene is TRBV20-1, the J gene TRBJ2-2; the D gene is possibly TRBD2 (5 bases). V lost 3 bases, J lost 4 bases, and 15 bases lay in between. This CDR3 region has 15 residues. Germline values: CDR1 DFQATT, CDR2 SNEGSKA (reference sequence). CDR3 coding DNA: TGCAGTGCTAGGGTACTTGACTACCCCACCGGGGAGCTGTTTTTT. Translating gives CSARVLDYPTGELFF.

This clonotype has a handful of counts. V usage is TRBV5-1 and J usage is TRBJ2-1; D is perhaps TRBD1 or TRBD2 (5 bases each). Trimming removed 7 bases at V and 0 bases at J, with 23 bases between. CDR1 is SGHRS and CDR2 is YFSETQ in the germline V gene. The CDR3 is 18 residues long. CDR3 in amino acids: CASERAGISPSSYNEQFF. The CDR3 DNA is TGCGCCAGCGAGAGGGCAGGGATTTCCCCGAGCTCCTACAATGAGCAGTTCTTC.

The chain is built from TRBV2 and TRBJ2-5; maybe TRBD2 (6 bases). CDR3 length: 14 residues. Germline lookup yields CDR1 SNHLY and CDR2 FYNNEI. V lost 6 bases to trimming and J lost 3 bases, with 14 bases between them. In nucleotides, the CDR3 is TGTGCCAGCAGCGCGACTAGAGGAGAAGAGACCCAGTACTTC. Translation: CASSATRGEETQYF. Full variable domain (rest looked up from reference TRBV2 and TRBJ2-5): EPEVTQTPSHQVTQMGQEVILRCVPISNHLYFYWYRQILGQKVEFLVSFYNNEISEKSEIFDDQFSVERPDGSNFTLKIRSTKLEDSAMYFCASSATRGEETQYFGPGTRLLVL.

In its sample, this clonotype was seen many times. V is TRBV10-1 and J is TRBJ2-2; a possible D gene is TRBD2 (6 bases). Germline V gives CDR1 WNHNN, CDR2 SYGVQD (reference sequence). V gave up 5 bases and J gave up 6 bases, with 10 bases separating them. The CDR3 consists of 13 residues. The CDR3 loop reads CASSPEGSGELFF. In nucleotides, the CDR3 is TGCGCCAGCAGTCCGGAGGGGTCCGGGGAGCTGTTTTTT.

The sample holds a few counts of this clonotype. This chain joins TRBV5-1 and TRBJ1-1; D unclear. V lost 2 bases and J lost 3, with 11 bases in between. Germline V gives CDR1 SGHRS, CDR2 YFSETQ. This CDR3 comprises 14 residues. CDR3 in DNA: TGCGCCAGCAGCTTAAACCGGCGACACACTGAAGCTTTCTTT. It codes for CASSLNRRHTEAFF.

This clonotype was detected a few times. This chain connects TRBV20-1 to TRBJ2-1; 11 nucleotides align to TRBD2. V was pared by 0 bases and J by 4 bases, with 17 bases of the junction left unmatched. The CDR3 totals 20 residues. Germline loops: CDR1 DFQATT, CDR2 SNEGSKA (reference sequence). In DNA form, the CDR3 reads TGCAGTGCTAGAGATGGGGAGACCGTAACCGGGACTAGCGGATACAATGAGCAGTTCTTC. Amino acids: CSARDGETVTGTSGYNEQFF.

The sample holds many counts of this clonotype. The rearrangement uses TRBV29-1 and TRBJ2-5; D might be TRBD1 (6 bases). The CDR3 covers 15 residues. Trimming removed 2 bases from V and 2 bases from J, with 15 bases in between. Germline CDR1 and CDR2: SQVTM and ANQGSEA. This chain's CDR3 is CSVEPGHGDQETQYF. CDR3 sequence (DNA): TGCAGCGTTGAACCGGGACACGGAGATCAAGAGACCCAGTACTTC.

This clonotype was recorded at least ten times. This chain uses TRBV9 with TRBJ2-7; 10 positions match TRBD2. Per germline, CDR1 SGDLS and CDR2 YYNGEE. V was pared by 0 bases and J by 5 bases, with 5 bases of the junction left unmatched. The CDR3 length is 15 residues. CDR3 sequence reads: CASSVGSGRSNEQYF. DNA of the CDR3: TGTGCCAGCAGCGTAGGTAGCGGGAGGAGTAACGAGCAGTACTTC.

The V gene is TRBV11-1, the J gene TRBJ1-1, with a possible D match to TRBD1 (5 bases). V was pared by 1 base and J by 2 bases, with 20 bases between. Germline V gene data show CDR1 as SGHAT and CDR2 as FQDESV (reference sequence). The CDR3 contains 18 residues. The CDR3 DNA reads TGTGCCAGCAGCTTAGAACGGGACCGAACATTTTTAAACACTGAAGCTTTCTTT. Translation gives CASSLERDRTFLNTEAFF.

The rearrangement links TRBV12-3 or TRBV12-4 to TRBJ2-1; D possibly corresponds to TRBD2 (6 bases). The CDR3 is made up of 13 amino acids. Trimming pared 4 bases from V and 12 bases from J, leaving 16 bases between. The CDR3 loop is CASSSGLPGRQFF. Here the CDR3 DNA reads TGTGCCAGCAGTTCTGGACTTCCCGGGAGGCAGTTCTTC.

This clonotype was counted only a few times. The V call is TRBV5-1, the J call TRBJ2-3; 11 bases map to TRBD2. The CDR3 runs to 20 residues. V shed 4 bases, J shed 2 bases, and the junction held 18 bases outside the gene matches. Germline CDR1 and CDR2: SGHRS and YFSETQ. CDR3 in amino acids: CASSHAGLTLAGDHTDTQYF. The DNA of the CDR3 is TGCGCCAGCAGCCACGCAGGGTTAACACTAGCGGGGGACCACACAGATACGCAGTATTTT.